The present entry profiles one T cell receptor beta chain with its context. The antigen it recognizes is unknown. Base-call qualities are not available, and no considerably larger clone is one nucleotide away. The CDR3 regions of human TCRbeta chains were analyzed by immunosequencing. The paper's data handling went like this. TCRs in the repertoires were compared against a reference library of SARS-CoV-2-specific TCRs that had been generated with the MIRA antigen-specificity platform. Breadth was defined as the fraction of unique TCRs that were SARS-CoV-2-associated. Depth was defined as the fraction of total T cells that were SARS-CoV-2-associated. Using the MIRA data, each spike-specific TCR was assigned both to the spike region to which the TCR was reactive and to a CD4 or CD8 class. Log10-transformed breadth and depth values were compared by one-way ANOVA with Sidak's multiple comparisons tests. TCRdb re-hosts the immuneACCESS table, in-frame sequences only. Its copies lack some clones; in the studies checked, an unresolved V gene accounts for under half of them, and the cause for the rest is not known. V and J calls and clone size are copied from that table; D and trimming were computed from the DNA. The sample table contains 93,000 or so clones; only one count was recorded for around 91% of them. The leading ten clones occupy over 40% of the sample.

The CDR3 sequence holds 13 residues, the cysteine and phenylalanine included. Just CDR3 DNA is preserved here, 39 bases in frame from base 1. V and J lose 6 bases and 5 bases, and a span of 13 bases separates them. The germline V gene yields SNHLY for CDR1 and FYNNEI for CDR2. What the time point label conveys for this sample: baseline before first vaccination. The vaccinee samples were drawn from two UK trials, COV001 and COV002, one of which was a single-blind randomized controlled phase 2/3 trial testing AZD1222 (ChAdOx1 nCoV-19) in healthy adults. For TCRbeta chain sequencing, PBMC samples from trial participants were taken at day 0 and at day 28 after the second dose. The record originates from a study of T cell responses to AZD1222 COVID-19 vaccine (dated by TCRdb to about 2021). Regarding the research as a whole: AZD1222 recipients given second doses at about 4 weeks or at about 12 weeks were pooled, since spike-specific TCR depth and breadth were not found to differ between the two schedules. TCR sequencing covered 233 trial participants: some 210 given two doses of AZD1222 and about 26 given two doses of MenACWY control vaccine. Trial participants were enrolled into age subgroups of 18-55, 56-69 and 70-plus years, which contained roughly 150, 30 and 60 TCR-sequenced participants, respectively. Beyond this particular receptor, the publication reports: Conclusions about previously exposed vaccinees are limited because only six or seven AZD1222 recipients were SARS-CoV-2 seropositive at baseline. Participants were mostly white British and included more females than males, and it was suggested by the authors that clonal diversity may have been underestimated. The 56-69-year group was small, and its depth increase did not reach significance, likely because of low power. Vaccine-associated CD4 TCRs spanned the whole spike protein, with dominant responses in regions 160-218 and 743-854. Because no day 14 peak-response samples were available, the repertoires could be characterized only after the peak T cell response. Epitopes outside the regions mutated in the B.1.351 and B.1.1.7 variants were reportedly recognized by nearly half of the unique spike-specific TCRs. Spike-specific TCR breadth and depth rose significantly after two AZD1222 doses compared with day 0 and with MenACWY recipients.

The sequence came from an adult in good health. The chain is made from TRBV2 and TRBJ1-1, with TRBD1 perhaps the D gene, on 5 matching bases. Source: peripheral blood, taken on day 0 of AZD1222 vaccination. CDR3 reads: CASRNQGRTEAFF. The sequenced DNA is TGTGCCAGCAGGAACCAGGGTCGGACTGAAGCTTTCTTT.